One TCR beta chain is described in this entry. Its matching antigen is unknown. This sample was taken from a study of a mutant IDH1 vaccine in newly diagnosed glioma. Unmatched junction bases numbered 4, after V lost 4 bases and J lost 0 bases. The CDR3 has 15 amino acids. Germline CDR1 is LNHDA and CDR2 is SQIVND (reference sequence). This sample's time point: week 5, during vaccination. It was 300 ug of mutant IDH1 20-mer peptide that made up each vaccine dose, given with topical imiquimod. Generated by immunoSEQ multiplex PCR, the TCRdb table keeps only in-frame clones and is missing some. Of 30,000 to 45,000 clones in the sample, about four fifths were seen once.

The specimen was PBMCs, collected from a glioma patient whose treatment included an IDH1 peptide vaccine. The chain links TRBV19 to TRBJ1-2; 8 nucleotides line up with TRBD1. The receptor comes from a man in his forties or fifties with glioma. The DNA for the CDR3 is TGTGCCAGTAGTACGAAGACAGGGGCTAACTATGGCTACACCTTC. As protein: CASSTKTGANYGYTF.